Each of the 8 T cell receptor beta chains below was sequenced from the same sample in a study of blood T cell repertoires in COVID-19 (dated by TCRdb to the early 2020s). The library was made by the immunoSEQ multiplex PCR assay. In TCRdb, the immuneACCESS table is reduced to in-frame sequences with V and J assigned. These tables do not hold every clone; where another copy was compared, an unresolved V gene accounts for under half, and the others remain unexplained. Across this sample there are under 250,000 clones, with around 75% seen only once. The top ten clones comprise 5.5% to 7% of the sample. Sequencing was done on a sample of peripheral blood. All receptors come from a woman between 40 and 55 years old with COVID-19, enrolled during active disease.

The rearrangement joins TRBV19 to TRBJ1-5; D is unclear. Germline CDR1 and CDR2: LNHDA and SQIVND (reference sequence). V lost 6 bases and J lost 4, with 19 bases in between. This CDR3 comprises 16 residues. For the CDR3, the DNA is TGTGCCAGTAGGAAAGATGGAGGGCTTCCTAATCAGCCCCAGCATTTT. Amino acid sequence: CASRKDGGLPNQPQHF. Filled out from reference TRBV19 and TRBJ1-5, the complete variable domain reads DGGITQSPKYLFRKEGQNVTLSCEQNLNHDAMYWYRQDPGQGLRLIYYSQIVNDFQKGDIAEGYSVSREKKESFPLTVTSAQKNPTAFYLCASRKDGGLPNQPQHFGDGTRLSIL.

This chain joins TRBV5-4 and TRBJ2-5; D possibly corresponds to TRBD1 (5 bases). With 0 bases removed from V and 4 bases from J, the gap between germline ends came to 7 bases. Germline-derived CDR1 and CDR2 are SGHNT and YYREEE (reference sequence). There are 13 residues in the CDR3. Here the CDR3 reads CASSLGGGETQYF. The CDR3 DNA is TGTGCCAGCAGCTTGGGGGGCGGAGAGACCCAGTACTTC. Using reference TRBV5-4 and TRBJ2-5 for the parts outside the CDR3, the full variable domain is ETGVTQSPTHLIKTRGQQVTLRCSSQSGHNTVSWYQQALGQGPQFIFQYYREEENGRGNFPPRFSGLQFPNYSSELNVNALELDDSALYLCASSLGGGETQYFGPGTRLLVL.

The CDR3 DNA follows: TGCGCCAGCACGGACAGGGCGGTCACCGGGGAGCTGTTTTTT. This sequence encodes CASTDRAVTGELFF. The chain has TRBV10-1 and TRBJ2-2, with 8 nucleotides matching TRBD1. Looked up from germline, CDR1 is WNHNN and CDR2 is SYGVQD (reference sequence). V shed 7 bases, J shed 4 bases, and the junction held 5 bases outside the gene matches. The CDR3 extends over 14 amino acids.

This clone showed up just once. This rearrangement joins TRBV5-4 to TRBJ2-5; 7 bases match TRBD2. V lost 6 bases, J lost 5 bases, and 13 bases stayed unmatched. Per the germline V gene, CDR1 is SGHNT and CDR2 is YYREEE (reference sequence). This CDR3 region has 15 residues. In DNA form, the CDR3 reads TGTGCCAGCACCCCTGAGTATGCGGGAGCGGAGACCCAGTACTTC. Translating gives CASTPEYAGAETQYF.

This chain joins TRBV20-1 and TRBJ1-5; 10 positions match TRBD1. The length of the CDR3 is 16 residues. V was pared by 3 bases and J by 4 bases, with 9 bases of the junction left unmatched. The germline gives CDR1 DFQATT, CDR2 SNEGSKA (reference sequence). Here the CDR3 DNA reads TGCAGTGCTAGTCGCGAATGGACAGGGGGGAATCAGCCCCAGCATTTT. Its translation: CSASREWTGGNQPQHF.

V and J are TRBV2 and TRBJ1-5; D possibly corresponds to TRBD1 (5 bases). The CDR3 has 14 amino acids. Trimming removed 5 bases from V and 1 base from J, with 9 bases in between. The germline gives CDR1 SNHLY, CDR2 FYNNEI. CDR3 sequence reads: CASSPGLSNQPQHF. The CDR3 coding sequence is TGTGCCAGCAGTCCAGGGTTGAGCAATCAGCCCCAGCATTTT.

The rearrangement links TRBV5-4 to TRBJ2-7, with TRBD1 identical over 10 bases. The CDR3 loop spans 15 amino acids. Germline CDR1 is SGHNT and CDR2 is YYREEE (reference sequence). V dropped 9 bases and J dropped 1; count of bases not matched to a gene: 10. The CDR3 sequence: CATSGQGRSSYEQYF. In DNA, the CDR3 is TGTGCCACTTCGGGACAGGGGCGGAGTTCCTACGAGCAGTACTTC.

The rearrangement links TRBV3-1 (or the pseudogene TRBV3-2) to TRBJ1-2, with 11 positions matching TRBD1. Germline V gene sequence: CDR1 LGHDT, CDR2 YNNKEL (reference sequence). The trim removed 1 base at V and 7 bases at J, leaving 2 bases unmatched. The length of the CDR3 is 14 residues. The CDR3 bases are TGTGCCAGCAGCCAAGGGGGGACAGGGGGTGGCTACACCTTC. It codes for CASSQGGTGGGYTF.